What follows is one TCR beta chain and its context. These data belong to a study of OX40 agonist ivuxolimab in advanced cancers. Across the whole study: Ivuxolimab, an antibody that agonizes OX40 (CD134), was administered to the patients. The study gave patients intravenous ivuxolimab at 0.01 to 10 mg/kg every 2 weeks. Prior anti-PD-1, anti-PD-L1 or anti-CTLA-4 therapy did not bar entry, and roughly 40% had some.

Using immunoSEQ multiplex PCR, the repertoire was profiled, and TCRdb retains in-frame clones only, with some absent. The sample has under 70,000 clones; around 86% are singletons. CDR1 is SEHNR, CDR2 FQNEAQ, per germline (reference sequence). The CDR3 length is 13 residues. Trimming stripped 3 bases from V and 14 bases from J, with 14 bases between. The specimen was CD4+ or CD8+ T cells sorted from blood, collected in a trial of the OX40 agonist ivuxolimab. This sequence was found in an adult with an advanced solid tumor such as melanoma, head and neck, liver or kidney cancer. The chain couples TRBV7-9 to TRBJ1-6, with D unclear. The CDR3 reads CASSFAGAGALHF. CDR3 in DNA: TGTGCCAGCAGCTTCGCGGGAGCTGGAGCCCTCCACTTT.